The 29 T cell receptor beta chains below were found in one sample sequenced in a study of high-grade serous ovarian cancer treatment subgroups (dated by TCRdb to 2020 to 2023). The library was prepared using the immunoSEQ multiplex PCR assay. Entries here come from immuneACCESS through TCRdb and include only in-frame sequences with V and J called. Some clones fail to appear in such tables; in the studies checked, an unresolved V gene covers under half of the shortfall, and the cause of the remainder is unknown. The sample table holds over 2,000 clones, of which approximately 77% were seen once. Under 15% of the sample is in the top ten clones. Tumor samples were collected prior to definitive surgery or chemotherapy. Sample: tumor tissue. These receptors were obtained from a human donor with high-grade serous ovarian cancer.

This clone appeared once. CDR3 sequence (DNA): TGTGCCAGCAGTCCGCGACTAGCGGGGGTCGGGATAGCTACGCAGTATTTT. Amino acids: CASSPRLAGVGIATQYF. The rearrangement uses TRBV28 and TRBJ2-3; 12 nucleotides align to TRBD2. Per germline, CDR1 MDHEN and CDR2 SYDVKM. J gave up 8 bases and V 5 bases, and 14 bases lay outside the gene matches. The CDR3 extends over 17 amino acids.

The J gene is TRBJ2-7, the V gene TRBV20-1; no firm D call. Germline assignment: CDR1 DFQATT and CDR2 SNEGSKA (reference sequence). With 0 bases removed from V and 7 bases from J, the gap between germline ends came to 7 bases. The CDR3 consists of 11 residues. CDR3 amino acids: CSAREYGEQYF. The CDR3 nucleotides are TGCAGTGCTAGAGAGTATGGGGAGCAGTACTTC.

The chain joins TRBV5-1 to TRBJ2-1, with 10 bases aligning to TRBD1. Germline V gene sequence: CDR1 SGHRS, CDR2 YFSETQ. V dropped 4 bases and J dropped 7; count of bases not matched to a gene: 8. The CDR3 consists of 15 residues. The DNA of the CDR3 is TGCGCCAGCAGCCTGACAGGGGGCGCCGGTAATGAGCAGTTCTTC. Translation gives CASSLTGGAGNEQFF.

This clone was seen only once. The chain combines TRBV7-2 with TRBJ2-1; 12 bases agree with TRBD2. The germline gives CDR1 SGHTA, CDR2 FQGNSA. The trim removed 5 bases at V and 6 bases at J, leaving 8 bases unmatched. The CDR3 covers 16 residues. CDR3 residues: CASSRELAGGSNEQFF. The CDR3 bases are TGTGCCAGCAGCCGCGAACTAGCGGGAGGCTCCAATGAGCAGTTCTTC.

This clone has a handful of counts. The chain carries TRBV5-4 and TRBJ1-4; tentative D call: TRBD1 (6 bases). V was trimmed by 4 bases and J by 6 bases, leaving 10 bases between them. This CDR3 comprises 13 residues. Germline V gene data show CDR1 as SGHNT and CDR2 as YYREEE (reference sequence). The CDR3 nucleotides are TGTGCCAGCAGCACAAACAGGGATGAAAAACTGTTTTTT. This gives the protein CASSTNRDEKLFF.

The chain combines TRBV9 with TRBJ2-3; D unclear. This CDR3 spans 14 amino acids. Per the germline V gene, CDR1 is SGDLS and CDR2 is YYNGEE. V lost 2 bases and J 2 bases, leaving 9 bases between the germline ends. The chain's CDR3 is CASSVEDLTDTQYF. The CDR3 DNA reads as TGTGCCAGCAGCGTCGAGGATCTCACAGATACGCAGTATTTT.

The CDR3 protein is CASSLSGRGGNEQFF. The CDR3 nucleotides are TGTGCCAGCAGCTTAAGCGGGAGGGGGGGTAATGAGCAGTTCTTC. This rearrangement joins TRBV7-9 to TRBJ2-1; the match to TRBD2 covers 10 bases. CDR1 and CDR2 from the germline V gene are SEHNR and FQNEAQ (reference sequence). This CDR3 has 15 residues. V lost 2 bases to trimming and J lost 7 bases; unmatched junction nucleotides: 5.

V is TRBV7-2 and J is TRBJ2-6, with unresolved D. Germline V gene sequence: CDR1 SGHTA, CDR2 FQGNSA. V lost 6 bases, J lost 4 bases, and 7 bases lay in between. The CDR3 runs to 13 residues. CDR3: CASRRQGANVLTF. CDR3 bases: TGTGCCAGCAGACGCCAGGGGGCCAACGTCCTGACTTTC.

The V call is TRBV10-2, the J call TRBJ1-1; TRBD1 is a possible D gene (6 bases). The ends were cut back, 5 bases at V and 0 bases at J, with 13 bases in the middle. The CDR3 sequence is 15 residues long. The V gene's germline CDR1 is WSHSY and CDR2 SAAADI. The CDR3 sequence: CASSSQGTMNTEAFF. The CDR3 nucleotides read TGCGCCAGCAGTTCACAGGGTACTATGAACACTGAAGCTTTCTTT.

Points on this clone: The junction and the germline gene differ at one end; a read error may be behind it. V gene TRBV11-3 combines with J gene TRBJ2-1; 8 bases fit TRBD2. The germline CDR1 and CDR2 sequences are SGHNT and YENEEA. The CDR3 totals 17 residues. CDR3 bases: TGTGCCAGCAGCTTAGATGGAGCGGGAGAGGCCTACAATGGGCAGTTCTTC. The encoded protein is CASSLDGAGEAYNGQFF. Together with reference TRBV11-3 and TRBJ2-1, the CDR3 gives the full variable domain: EAGVVQSPRYKIIEKKQPVAFWCNPISGHNTLYWYLQNLGQGPELLIRYENEEAVDDSQLPKDRFSAERLKGVDSTLKIQPAELGDSAVYLCASSLDGAGEAYNGQFFGPGTRLTVL.

In its sample, this clone was seen a few times. This chain uses TRBV5-8 with TRBJ2-3; D unclear. Trimming left V 0 bases short and J 2 bases short, with 7 bases between. Germline lookup yields CDR1 SGHTS and CDR2 YDEGEE. The CDR3 totals 14 residues. As DNA, the CDR3 is TGTGCCAGCAGCTTGGAGGGTCCCACAGATACGCAGTATTTT. It codes for CASSLEGPTDTQYF. Filled out from reference TRBV5-8 and TRBJ2-3, the complete variable domain reads EAGVTQSPTHLIKTRGQQATLRCSPISGHTSVYWYQQALGLGLQFLLWYDEGEERNRGNFPPRFSGRQFPNYSSELNVNALELEDSALYLCASSLEGPTDTQYFGPGTRLTVL.

The chain couples TRBV25-1 to TRBJ2-1; 8 nucleotides align to TRBD1. V was clipped by 2 bases and J by 1 base; unmatched bases: 4. The CDR3 is 16 amino acids. Germline assignment: CDR1 MGHDK and CDR2 SYGVNS. The CDR3: CASSEPGQESYNEQFF. The CDR3 region has the DNA TGTGCCAGCAGTGAACCGGGACAGGAGTCCTACAATGAGCAGTTCTTC.

The chain employs TRBV14 and TRBJ2-3; 7 bases line up with TRBD1. Germline assignment: CDR1 SGHDN and CDR2 FVKESK. The CDR3 is made up of 13 amino acids. Losses at the gene ends were 4 bases for V and 5 bases for J; bases not matched to a gene: 3. In DNA, the CDR3 is TGTGCCAGCAGCCGACAGGGAATAGATACGCAGTATTTT. It is translated as CASSRQGIDTQYF.

The chain links TRBV6-5 to TRBJ1-1, with D possibly being TRBD1 (5 bases). V dropped 11 bases and J dropped 0 bases, with 10 bases sitting between them. Germline-derived CDR1 and CDR2 are MNHEY and SVGAGI. The CDR3 is 12 amino acids. The CDR3 coding sequence is TGTGCCTCGGGGGGGATGAACACTGAAGCTTTCTTT. This encodes CASGGMNTEAFF.

This rearrangement joins TRBV29-1 to TRBJ2-7, with TRBD1 identical over 9 bases. Germline assignment: CDR1 SQVTM and CDR2 ANQGSEA. This CDR3 is 16 amino acids long. Trimming cost V 2 bases and J 2 bases; bases outside gene matches: 10. CDR3 in DNA: TGCAGCGTTGAAACGAGGGCCCGACAGGGGGCCTACGAGCAGTACTTC. Its translation is CSVETRARQGAYEQYF.

The chain couples TRBV29-1 to TRBJ1-4; 7 bases fit TRBD1. Looked up from germline, CDR1 is SQVTM and CDR2 is ANQGSEA. CDR3 size: 13 residues. V lost 5 bases, J lost 4 bases, and 4 bases stayed unmatched. This chain's CDR3 is CSVRDSINEKLFF. DNA for the CDR3: TGCAGCGTTAGGGACAGTATTAATGAAAAACTGTTTTTT.

V usage is TRBV16 and J usage is TRBJ1-5; D ambiguous. The germline V gene has CDR1 KGHSY and CDR2 FQNENV. Trimming took off 1 base at V and 7 bases at J, with 11 bases between the two ends. The CDR3 consists of 14 residues. The CDR3 reads CASSQYSGVQPQHF. CDR3 nucleotide sequence: TGTGCCAGCAGCCAATACTCGGGCGTCCAGCCCCAGCATTTT.

This rearrangement joins TRBV11-2 to TRBJ2-3; D is perhaps TRBD1 (6 bases). Trimming stripped 5 bases from V and 0 bases from J, with 15 bases between. The CDR3 has 16 residues. CDR1 and CDR2 (germline): SGHAT, FQNNGV. CDR3 in amino acids: CASSPPAGESTDTQYF. CDR3 nucleotides: TGTGCCAGCAGCCCGCCCGCAGGGGAGAGCACAGATACGCAGTATTTT. The full variable domain, its missing parts supplied by reference TRBV11-2 and TRBJ2-3, is EAGVAQSPRYKIIEKRQSVAFWCNPISGHATLYWYQQILGQGPKLLIQFQNNGVVDDSQLPKDRFSAERLKGVDSTLKIQPAKLEDSAVYLCASSPPAGESTDTQYFGPGTRLTVL.

The chain recombines TRBV19 with TRBJ1-5; 7 bases line up with TRBD1. Per the germline V gene, CDR1 is LNHDA and CDR2 is SQIVND (reference sequence). The CDR3 is 16 amino acids. With 7 bases clipped from V and 0 bases from J, the junction kept 9 bases outside the gene matches. The CDR3 DNA is TGTGCCAGTACCGACAGGGTGACTTATAGCAATCAGCCCCAGCATTTT. Residues: CASTDRVTYSNQPQHF.

The gene calls are TRBV19 and TRBJ1-3, with 7 bases that match TRBD1. The ends lost 7 bases at V and 4 bases at J; junction bases unmatched: 13. Looked up from germline, CDR1 is LNHDA and CDR2 is SQIVND (reference sequence). This CDR3 spans 16 amino acids. Here the CDR3 DNA reads TGTGCCAGTACTAGTTACAGGGGAGACGGAGGAAACACCATATATTTT. Its translation is CASTSYRGDGGNTIYF.

This chain connects TRBV4-2 to TRBJ2-1; maybe TRBD2 (6 bases). The V end lost 5 bases, the J end lost 5 bases, and 19 bases lay between the germline ends. This CDR3 comprises 16 residues. CDR1 and CDR2 from the germline V gene are LGHNA and YNFKEQ. CDR3: CASSAPRGRRDNEQFF. The CDR3 DNA reads TGTGCCAGCAGCGCCCCCCGGGGGAGAAGGGACAATGAGCAGTTCTTC.

The chain joins TRBV7-9 to TRBJ2-2; perhaps TRBD2 as D (6 bases). Germline CDR1 reads SEHNR; CDR2 reads FQNEAQ (reference sequence). The CDR3 length is 15 residues. Trimming left V 3 bases short and J 5 bases short, with 13 bases between. The CDR3 coding sequence is TGTGCCAGCAGCTTTAAGAGCGGAGGGACCGGGGAGCTGTTTTTT. Translation gives CASSFKSGGTGELFF.

The chain recombines TRBV29-1 with TRBJ2-1, with 12 bases fitting TRBD2. V shed 6 bases and J 7 bases; nucleotides not matched to a gene: 10. The CDR3 is 15 amino acids. Germline V gene sequence: CDR1 SQVTM, CDR2 ANQGSEA. In nucleotides, the CDR3 is TGCAGCGTGGCCACGGGACTAGCGGGTGGGAATGAGCAGTTCTTC. Its translation: CSVATGLAGGNEQFF.

The chain links TRBV6-1 to TRBJ2-3, with D possibly TRBD1 on 5 matching bases. Germline V gene sequence: CDR1 MNHNS, CDR2 SASEGT. The CDR3 is 15 residues long. V lost 7 bases to trimming and J lost 6 bases, with 20 bases between them. CDR3 protein: CASNTDVVRADTQYF. In nucleotides, the CDR3 is TGTGCCAGCAATACGGACGTCGTCAGGGCGGATACGCAGTATTTT.

The chain has TRBV11-2 and TRBJ2-5; unclear D gene. The CDR3 runs to 16 residues. Per germline, CDR1 SGHAT and CDR2 FQNNGV. Trimming removed 2 bases from V and 4 bases from J, with 17 bases in between. Written as DNA, the CDR3 is TGTGCCAGCAGCTTAACGGCCCGTCTCAATGCAGAGACCCAGTACTTC. This codes for CASSLTARLNAETQYF.

The rearrangement joins TRBV5-1 to TRBJ2-7; 15 positions match TRBD2. J lost 4 bases, V lost 3 bases, and 8 bases had no gene match. Per the germline V gene, CDR1 is SGHRS and CDR2 is YFSETQ. The CDR3 runs 17 residues. This CDR3 is CASSSGLAGGSSYEQYF. The CDR3 DNA reads as TGCGCCAGCAGCTCGGGACTAGCGGGAGGTTCGTCTTACGAGCAGTACTTC.

The rearrangement joins TRBV7-6 to TRBJ2-6, with TRBD1 matching 8 bases. Losses at the gene ends were 0 bases for V and 1 base for J; bases not matched to a gene: 5. CDR1 and CDR2 from the germline V gene are SGHVS and FNYEAQ. This CDR3 contains 18 residues. Written as DNA, the CDR3 is TGTGCCAGCAGCTTAGCGACAGGGGTCCAATCTGGGGCCAACGTCCTGACTTTC. This sequence encodes CASSLATGVQSGANVLTF.

The V call is TRBV4-1, the J call TRBJ2-1, with 10 nucleotides matching TRBD2. V lost 1 base and J lost 7; bases outside the gene matches: 10. Germline values: CDR1 MGHRA, CDR2 YSYEKL. The CDR3 loop spans 17 amino acids. CDR3 protein: CASSQGAGTSASNEQFF. CDR3 nucleotide sequence: TGCGCCAGCAGCCAAGGGGCCGGGACTAGCGCCTCTAATGAGCAGTTCTTC.

This rearrangement joins TRBV19 to TRBJ2-3; D not certain. V lost 3 bases and J lost 1, with 8 bases in between. CDR1 is LNHDA and CDR2 is SQIVND in the germline V gene (reference sequence). This CDR3 is built from 14 residues. The CDR3 region has the DNA TGTGCCAGTAGTATCGGCCTCCGCACAGATACGCAGTATTTT. Translating gives CASSIGLRTDTQYF. The whole variable domain, filled in from reference TRBV19 and TRBJ2-3, reads DGGITQSPKYLFRKEGQNVTLSCEQNLNHDAMYWYRQDPGQGLRLIYYSQIVNDFQKGDIAEGYSVSREKKESFPLTVTSAQKNPTAFYLCASSIGLRTDTQYFGPGTRLTVL.